In this sample, the clone carrying this T cell receptor beta chain turned up a few times. Antigen: not known. Naive CD8 T cells were sorted, and the gate applied was CD8+CD4-CCR7+CD45RA+. The entry originates in a study of molecular identifiers for immune sequencing clone quantification. General study points: Highly expanded clone sizes could be underestimated by identical TCR molecules sharing a barcode.

Listed TCR primers, together with previously described methods, were used for the bulk TCR libraries. TCRdb re-analysed the PCR reads in MiXCR, keeping a single row per CDR3 protein. The table lists around 480,000 distinct CDR3 sequences, about 25% of them singletons. V lost 0 bases to trimming and J lost 4 bases; unmatched junction nucleotides: 14. Germline V lookup: CDR1 SGHRS, CDR2 YFSETQ. The CDR3 totals 18 residues. This TCR was sampled from a human donor in good health. Some libraries in this study had Jurkat cell RNA spiked in. The gene calls are TRBV5-1 and TRBJ2-7; 9 bases are shared with TRBD1. The sequenced sample consisted of naive CD8+ T cells from blood, with Jurkat cell RNA spiked in. Subset here: FACS-sorted CD8+CD4-CCR7+CD45RA+ naive T cells. This CDR3 reads CASSLDLDRGHAEYEQYF. Here the CDR3 DNA reads TGCGCCAGCAGCTTGGACTTGGACAGGGGCCATGCGGAATACGAGCAGTACTTC.